This TCR beta chain was documented in a study of blood T cell repertoires in COVID-19. TCRdb keeps only in-frame clones here, not all; method: immunoSEQ multiplex PCR. Among 60,000 to 80,000 clones, 80% to 90% were seen once, and the ten largest hold about a sixth. V lost 6 bases to trimming and J lost 6 bases; unmatched junction nucleotides: 6. This CDR3 has 13 amino acids. Germline V lookup: CDR1 LGHDT, CDR2 YNNKEL (reference sequence). The TCR was taken from a woman aged 55-75 years with COVID-19, enrolled during active disease. The chain has TRBV3-1 (or the pseudogene TRBV3-2) and TRBJ1-1, with 8 bases that match TRBD1. The sample taken for sequencing was peripheral blood. CDR3 in DNA: TGTGCCAGCAGTCTAGACAGGGGAGCTGAAGCTTTCTTT. This codes for CASSLDRGAEAFF.